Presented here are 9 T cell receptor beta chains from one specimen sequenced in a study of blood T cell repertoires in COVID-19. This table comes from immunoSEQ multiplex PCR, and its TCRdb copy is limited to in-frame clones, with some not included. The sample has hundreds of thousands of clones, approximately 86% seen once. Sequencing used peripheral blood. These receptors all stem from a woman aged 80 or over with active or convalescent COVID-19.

CDR3 sequence: CASSEGGGITGELFF. The CDR3 coding sequence is TGCGCCAGCAGTGAAGGTGGGGGGATCACCGGGGAGCTGTTTTTT. V is TRBV10-1 and J is TRBJ2-2, with D possibly matching TRBD2 (6 bases). Germline CDR1 WNHNN, CDR2 SYGVQD (reference sequence). V was shortened by 3 bases and J by 4 bases, with 12 bases between the two germline ends. The CDR3 length is 15 residues.

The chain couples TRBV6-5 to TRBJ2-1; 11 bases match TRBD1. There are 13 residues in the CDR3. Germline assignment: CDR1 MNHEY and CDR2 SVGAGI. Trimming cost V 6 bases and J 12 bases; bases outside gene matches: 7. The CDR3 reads CASRGQGGVGQFF. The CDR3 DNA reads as TGTGCCAGCAGGGGACAGGGGGGAGTGGGGCAGTTCTTC.

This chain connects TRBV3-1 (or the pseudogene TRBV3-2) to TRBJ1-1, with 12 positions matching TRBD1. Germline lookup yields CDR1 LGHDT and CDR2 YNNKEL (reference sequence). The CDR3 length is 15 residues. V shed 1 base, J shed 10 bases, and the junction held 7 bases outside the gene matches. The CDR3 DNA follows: TGTGCCAGCAGCCAAGGGACCGGGACAGGGGGCAGAGCTTTCTTT. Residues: CASSQGTGTGGRAFF.

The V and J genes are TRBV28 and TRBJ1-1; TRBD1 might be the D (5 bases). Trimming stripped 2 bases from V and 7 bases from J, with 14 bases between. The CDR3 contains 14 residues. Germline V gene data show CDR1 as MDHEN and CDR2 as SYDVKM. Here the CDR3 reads CASSLGQGWSEAFF. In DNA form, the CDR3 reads TGTGCCAGCAGTTTAGGTCAGGGATGGAGTGAAGCTTTCTTT.

CDR3 residues: CASSLGAGQSYQPQHF. The CDR3 DNA follows: TGTGCCAGCAGCTTAGGGGCGGGACAGAGTTATCAGCCCCAGCATTTT. This chain connects TRBV11-2 to TRBJ1-5; 7 bases match TRBD1. Germline CDR1 is SGHAT and CDR2 is FQNNGV. The CDR3 is made up of 16 amino acids. V lost 1 base and J lost 5; bases outside the gene matches: 8.

The CDR3 DNA sequence: TGCGCCAGCAACCTCGAGGTCGCTAGCGGGAACCAAGAGACCCAGTACTTC. It translates to CASNLEVASGNQETQYF. This sequence joins TRBV5-1 and TRBJ2-5, with TRBD2 matching 9 bases. The CDR3 has 17 amino acids. The J segment lost 0 bases and the V segment lost 6 bases, leaving 12 bases of the junction unmatched. Germline loops: CDR1 SGHRS, CDR2 YFSETQ. Supplemented by reference TRBV5-1 and TRBJ2-5, the full variable domain reads KAGVTQTPRYLIKTRGQQVTLSCSPISGHRSVSWYQQTPGQGLQFLFEYFSETQRNKGNFPGRFSGRQFSNSRSEMNVSTLELGDSALYLCASNLEVASGNQETQYFGPGTRLLVL.

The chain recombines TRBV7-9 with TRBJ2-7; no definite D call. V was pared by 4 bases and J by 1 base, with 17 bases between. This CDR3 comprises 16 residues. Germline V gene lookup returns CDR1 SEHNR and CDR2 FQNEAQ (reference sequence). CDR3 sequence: CASSYPFAAISYEQYF. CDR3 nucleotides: TGTGCCAGCAGCTACCCATTTGCGGCCATTTCCTACGAGCAGTACTTC.

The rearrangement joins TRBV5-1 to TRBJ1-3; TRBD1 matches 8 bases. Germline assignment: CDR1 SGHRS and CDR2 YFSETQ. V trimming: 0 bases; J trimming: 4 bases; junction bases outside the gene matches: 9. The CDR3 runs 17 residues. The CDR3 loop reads CASSLVPGGAGGNTIYF. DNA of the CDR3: TGCGCCAGCAGCTTGGTTCCAGGGGGCGCGGGCGGAAACACCATATATTTT.

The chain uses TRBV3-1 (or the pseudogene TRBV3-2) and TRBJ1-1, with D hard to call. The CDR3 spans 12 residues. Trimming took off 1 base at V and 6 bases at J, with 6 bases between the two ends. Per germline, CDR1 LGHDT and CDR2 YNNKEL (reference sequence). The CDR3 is CASSQGVAEAFF. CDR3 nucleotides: TGTGCCAGCAGCCAAGGTGTCGCTGAAGCTTTCTTT.